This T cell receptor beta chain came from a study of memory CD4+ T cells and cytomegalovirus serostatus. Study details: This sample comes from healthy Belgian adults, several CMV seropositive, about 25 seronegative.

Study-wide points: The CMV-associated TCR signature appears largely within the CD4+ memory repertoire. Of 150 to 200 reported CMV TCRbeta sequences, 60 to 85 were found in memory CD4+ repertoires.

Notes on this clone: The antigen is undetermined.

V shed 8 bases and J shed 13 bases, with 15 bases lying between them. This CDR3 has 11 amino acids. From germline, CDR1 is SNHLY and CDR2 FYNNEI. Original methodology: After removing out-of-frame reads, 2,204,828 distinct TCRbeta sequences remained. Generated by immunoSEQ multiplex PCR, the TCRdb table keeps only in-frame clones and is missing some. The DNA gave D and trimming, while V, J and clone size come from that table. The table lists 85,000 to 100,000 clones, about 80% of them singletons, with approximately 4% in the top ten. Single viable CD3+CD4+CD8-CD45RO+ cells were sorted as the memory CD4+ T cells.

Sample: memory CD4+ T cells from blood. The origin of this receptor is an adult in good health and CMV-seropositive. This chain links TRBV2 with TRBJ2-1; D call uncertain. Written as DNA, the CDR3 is TGTGCCAGCGGCGACATTTTAGGTCAGTTCTTC. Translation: CASGDILGQFF.